One and the same sample provided the 10 T cell receptor beta chains below, sequenced in a study of Graves' ophthalmopathy and Graves' hyperthyroidism. RNA transcripts were the template, and TCR beta CDR3 regions were amplified from them. First-round RT-PCR used HTBI primers; second-round multiplex PCR followed. Via MiXCR, TCRdb re-called the multiplex PCR reads, giving one row per CDR3 protein. The sample shows 580,000 or so distinct CDR3 sequences, 35% to 45% of them seen only once. The sequencing sample was made of peripheral blood or thyroid tissue (not recorded which). The receptor source for this set is an adult man with Graves' hyperthyroidism.

V and J are TRBV7-2 and TRBJ2-3; 8 bases align to TRBD2. The germline CDR1 and CDR2 sequences are SGHTA and FQGNSA. The junction had 13 bases not matched to a gene; V was cut back by 4 bases and J by 4 bases. The CDR3 totals 17 residues. CDR3 bases: TGTGCCAGCAGCTATGCCACGACGGGAGGGGGACCAGATACGCAGTATTTT. It is translated as CASSYATTGGGPDTQYF.

Concerning this clonotype: The CDR3 end shows no conserved phenylalanine or tryptophan, and so a read error is likely. The DNA is omitted, as the CDR3 cannot be located on it reliably, and the CDR3 follows TCRdb's listing. The V call is TRBV7-2, the J call TRBJ1-1. In germline, CDR1 is SGHTA, CDR2 FQGNSA. Inclusive of both ends, the CDR3 amounts to 8 amino acids. CDR3 loop: CASSHGLA.

This clonotype showed up many times. V is TRBV30 and J is TRBJ1-1, with 7 nucleotides matching TRBD1. The CDR3 spans 12 residues. V gave up 5 bases and J gave up 4 bases; unmatched junction bases: 4. Per the germline V gene, CDR1 is GTSNPN and CDR2 is SVGIG (reference sequence). CDR3 sequence: CAWGQEGTEAFF. The CDR3 bases are TGTGCCTGGGGACAGGAAGGCACTGAAGCTTTCTTT.

This clonotype showed up many times. This chain links TRBV19 with TRBJ1-1; D unresolved. CDR1 and CDR2 (germline): LNHDA, SQIVND (reference sequence). Deletions cut 4 bases from V and 1 base from J, with 7 bases between. This CDR3 is built from 13 residues. In nucleotides, the CDR3 is TGTGCCAGTAGTACTACAACGAACACTGAAGCTTTCTTT. Translated, it gives CASSTTTNTEAFF.

The chain carries TRBV29-1 and TRBJ2-5; 8 bases fit TRBD2. From germline, CDR1 is SQVTM and CDR2 ANQGSEA. The ends lost 4 bases at V and 5 bases at J; junction bases unmatched: 6. The CDR3 is 13 residues long. The CDR3 DNA reads TGCAGCGTTGTGACGGGAGGGGCTGAGACCCAGTACTTC. It yields the protein CSVVTGGAETQYF.

This clonotype was seen a single time. The chain joins TRBV7-2 to TRBJ2-7, with D maybe TRBD2 (5 bases). V dropped 8 bases and J dropped 8 bases, with 22 bases sitting between them. CDR1 is SGHTA and CDR2 is FQGNSA in the germline V gene. The CDR3 runs 14 residues. The CDR3 sequence: CASSSGLGLPKQYF. The CDR3 DNA reads TGTGCCAGCTCATCAGGCTTAGGACTCCCTAAGCAGTACTTC.

This clonotype appeared many times. The rearrangement links TRBV5-8 to TRBJ1-1; D remains ambiguous. Trimming took off 4 bases at V and 4 bases at J, with 14 bases between the two ends. The CDR3 runs to 14 residues. CDR1 and CDR2 (germline): SGHTS, YDEGEE. The CDR3 here is CASSPATGATEAFF. The CDR3 DNA sequence: TGTGCCAGCAGCCCGGCGACGGGAGCCACTGAAGCTTTCTTT.

A single count supports this clonotype. The CDR3: CASIPPQGNTEAFF. CDR3 bases: TGTGCCAGCATCCCGCCCCAGGGGAACACTGAAGCTTTCTTT. The rearrangement uses TRBV2 and TRBJ1-1; tentatively, D is TRBD1 (5 bases). Between the trimmed V and J ends, which lost 7 bases and 1 base, there was a span of 13 bases. The CDR3 spans 14 residues. The germline V gene has CDR1 SNHLY and CDR2 FYNNEI.

About this clonotype: A junction end diverges from the germline sequence, so it may reflect a read error. The chain carries TRBV7-9 and TRBJ1-1, with D unclear. The CDR3 has 14 amino acids. Looked up from germline, CDR1 is SEHNR and CDR2 is FQNEAQ (reference sequence). The CDR3 protein is CASSLQKMNTGAFF. The CDR3 DNA reads TGTGCCAGCAGCCTACAGAAGATGAACACTGGAGCTTTCTTT.

A note on this clonotype: One end of the junction fails to match germline, which may point to a read error. The gene calls are TRBV28 and TRBJ1-2; D call uncertain. Germline CDR1 MDHEN, CDR2 SYDVKM. The CDR3 is 13 residues long. The CDR3 region is CASSFGNIYGCTF. The CDR3 nucleotides read TGTGCCAGCAGTTTCGGGAATATCTATGGCTGCACCTTC.